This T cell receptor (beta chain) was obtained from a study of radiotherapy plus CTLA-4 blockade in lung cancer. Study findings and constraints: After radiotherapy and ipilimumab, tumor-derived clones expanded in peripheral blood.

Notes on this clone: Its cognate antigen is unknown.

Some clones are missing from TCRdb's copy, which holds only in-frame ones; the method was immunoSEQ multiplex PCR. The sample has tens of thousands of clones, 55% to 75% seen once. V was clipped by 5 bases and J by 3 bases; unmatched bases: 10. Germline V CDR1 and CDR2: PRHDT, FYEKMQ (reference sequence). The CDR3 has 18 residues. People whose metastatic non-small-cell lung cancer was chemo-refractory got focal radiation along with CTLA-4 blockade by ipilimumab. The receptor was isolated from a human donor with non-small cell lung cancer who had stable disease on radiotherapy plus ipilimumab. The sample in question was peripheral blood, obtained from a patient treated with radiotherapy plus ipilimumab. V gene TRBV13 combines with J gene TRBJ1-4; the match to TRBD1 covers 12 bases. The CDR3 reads CASSRRGQGAQANEKLFF. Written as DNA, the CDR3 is TGTGCCAGCAGCCGGCGGGGACAGGGGGCGCAGGCTAATGAAAAACTGTTTTTT.